A selection of T cell receptor beta chains follows, all from one sample in a study of cytomegalovirus exposure and HLA in healthy donors. Method: immunoSEQ multiplex PCR; TCRdb's copy keeps in-frame clones and lacks some. The sample yields 150,000 or so clones, 70% to 85% seen once. Sequencing input: PBMCs. The source of these receptors is a young man in good health and CMV-seropositive. Both conserved end residues are part of each CDR3. A D gene is named only where the DNA matches it firmly. A clone size is listed for some rows: how often the clone was seen (once, few, many), or a class if it is expanded.

clone_size d_call j_call v_call cdr3_nt cdr3_aa
once . TRBJ1-3 TRBV7-2 TGTGCCAGCAGCCCATCGAGTGGAAACACCATATATTTT CASSPSSGNTIYF
. TRBD2 TRBJ2-1 TRBV4-2 TGTGCCAGCAGCCAAGAGCACCGGAGACTAGCGGGTCTATCGCAGTTCTTC CASSQEHRRLAGLSQFF
. . TRBJ2-7 TRBV7-2 TGTGCCAGCAGCTTAGAGACGGGAGTCGGCGAGCAGTACTTC CASSLETGVGEQYF
once . TRBJ2-7 TRBV4-1 TGCGCCAGCAGCCCCCGATCCACTGTCTACGAGCAGTACTTC CASSPRSTVYEQYF
. TRBD2 TRBJ2-3 TRBV25-1 TGTGCCAGCAGTGACCCGACTAGCGGGAACACAGATACGCAGTATTTT CASSDPTSGNTDTQYF
. . TRBJ2-1 TRBV27 TGTGCCAGCAAGAGCTTAGCAGCCAGCAATGAGCAGTTCTTC CASKSLAASNEQFF
. TRBD2 TRBJ2-6 TRBV30 TGTGCCTGCCCAAGGGGTGGCGGGGGGGTCTCTGGGGCCAACGTCCTGACTTTC CACPRGGGGVSGANVLTF
. TRBD2 TRBJ2-5 TRBV19 TGTGCCAGTAGTCTACCCCTAGCGGGGGCCCCAGTAGGAGGCCAAGAGACCCAGTACTTC CASSLPLAGAPVGGQETQYF
. . TRBJ2-7 TRBV21-1 TGTGCCAGCAGCAAAGTGAACCCCCGCGGGAGCTACGAGCAGTACTTC CASSKVNPRGSYEQYF
once TRBD1 TRBJ1-5 TRBV6-1 TGTGCCAGCAGACCGGACAGGGAGTCTCAGCCCCAGCATTTT CASRPDRESQPQHF
. TRBD2 TRBJ2-5 TRBV18 TGTGCCAGCTCACCACTTCTTAGCGGGAAAGGAGAGACCCAGTACTTC CASSPLLSGKGETQYF
once TRBD2 TRBJ2-1 TRBV2 TGTGCCAGCAGGGAAACTAGCGGATTCTACAATGAGCAGTTCTTC CASRETSGFYNEQFF
. . TRBJ1-2 TRBV13 TGTGCCAGCAGCTTAGGTACATCAAACTATGGCTACACCTTC CASSLGTSNYGYTF
. . TRBJ1-2 TRBV7-9 TGTGCCAGCAGCCAAGGGGCTAACTATGGCTACACCTTC CASSQGANYGYTF
few . TRBJ1-4 TRBV28 TGTGCCAGCAGTTTTGAGATCCTGAATGAAAAACTGTTTTTT CASSFEILNEKLFF
. . TRBJ2-7 TRBV5-1 TGCGCCAGCTTCTCTGGTGGAGGGAACGCCTACGAGCAGTACTTC CASFSGGGNAYEQYF